The sequence of this TCR beta chain was determined in a study of OX40 agonist ivuxolimab in advanced cancers. Study in general: In this cohort, patients received ivuxolimab, an agonistic anti-OX40 (CD134) antibody. Every 2 weeks, patients received ivuxolimab intravenously, dosed at 0.01 to 10 mg/kg.

Sequencing used immunoSEQ multiplex PCR; TCRdb keeps in-frame clones, though not all of them. Here the sample spans approximately 40,000 clones, 82% being singletons. Trimming pared 5 bases from V and 13 bases from J, leaving 18 bases between. Looked up from germline, CDR1 is SEHNR and CDR2 is FQNEAQ (reference sequence). The CDR3 runs to 14 residues. This TCR derives from an adult with an advanced solid tumor such as melanoma, head and neck, liver or kidney cancer. The source was CD4+ or CD8+ T cells sorted from blood, collected in a trial of the OX40 agonist ivuxolimab. The V call is TRBV7-9, the J call TRBJ2-6; possibly TRBD2 for D (6 bases). CDR3 DNA sequence: TGTGCCAGCAGCCCGAGCCTGGGACTTGCAGTCCTGACTTTC. Translated: CASSPSLGLAVLTF.